The entry below describes one T cell receptor (beta chain). Its matching antigen is unknown. Sequencing was performed with immunoSEQ multiplex PCR; in TCRdb, only in-frame clones are kept and a portion is missing. The table has about 1.1 million clones, around 77% seen once; the top ten hold roughly 0.9%. The data were taken from a study of shared clonotypes between healthy human individuals. On the study more broadly: Aged between 18 and 49, the donors were a couple of women and three men.

Findings of the study overall: The authors sampled blood alone, and tissue repertoires likely differ. Sharing across four donors was highest in naive CD4 (roughly 5%) and lowest in memory CD8 (about 0.4%).

CDR3 length: 13 amino acids. The V gene's germline CDR1 is WSHSY and CDR2 SAAADI. The junction had 2 bases not matched to a gene; V was cut back by 0 bases and J by 6 bases. This TCR came from a man between 18 and 35 years old in good health. Some clones in this sample may be carry-over from other donors' samples. The sample was memory CD4+ T cells from PBMCs. The sample's subset: CD45RA-negative fraction. The chain couples TRBV10-2 to TRBJ2-7, with 7 bases lining up with TRBD2. CDR3 residues: CASSESGGSEQYF. Written as DNA, the CDR3 is TGCGCCAGCAGTGAGTCGGGGGGGTCCGAGCAGTACTTC.